The source of this T cell receptor (beta chain) is a study of molecular identifiers for immune sequencing clone quantification listed by TCRdb under 2018. Regarding the complete study: For a replicate experiment, RNA from approximately 20,000 or 100,000 naive CD8 T cells was divided into five aliquots, and four of the five aliquots were sequenced. The study was a methods study using CD8 T cells to benchmark molecular-identifier clustering-based TCR repertoire sequencing (MIDCIRS) and TCR RNA copy counting.

The table lists this clonotype with many counts. No cognate antigen has been identified for it. No base-level quality is on record; no much larger clone is a single base apart. Library generation was performed with PCR. The instrument given in TCRdb is Illumina HiSeq 4000. Preparation of bulk TCR libraries followed a previously described approach, with the TCR primers listed in Table S5. The Qiagen AllPrep DNA/RNA kit was used to purify total RNA. Before any analysis, reads coming from multiple sequencing runs of the same library were combined into one pool. In the original analysis: Only reads with exact TCR constant sequence were kept, trimmed to 150 nt, and grouped by their 12-nt molecular barcodes. Reads in each barcode group were sub-clustered using a 15% Levenshtein threshold, and a quality-weighted consensus sequence was built for each RNA molecule. Non-functional sequences were removed, as were lower-count sequences one edit away from another. On the basis of fitting two negative binomial distributions, barcode sub-clusters with fewer than 20% of the maximum read count were discarded. Through fastp at Q25 and MiXCR, TCRdb rebuilt clones from the public reads, retaining in-frame beta chains. A single entry per CDR3 protein holds the most common genes and DNA from its merged rows. In this record, the V and J calls reflect TCRdb's handling and not the investigators' own analysis. The sample table holds 250,000 to 350,000 distinct CDR3 sequences, of which over 20% were seen once. The ten most abundant clones make up 0.7% to 0.9% of the sample.

Libraries of naive CD8 T cells were generated from roughly 20,000 to 1,000,000 sorted cells, with 10%, 30% or 50% of the purified RNA used. On a BD FACSAria II, naive CD8 T cells were FACS-sorted as CD8+CD4-CCR7+CD45RA+ and collected into RLT Plus buffer. Nine to eleven TCR copies' worth of Jurkat RNA were spiked into roughly 17,000-1,100,000 naive CD8 T cell samples to test detection sensitivity. CD8 T cells were enriched with RosetteSep CD8+ T Cell Enrichment Cocktail and Ficoll-Paque, followed by ACK red cell lysis. Results and caveats for the whole study, not just this receptor: A single cell's worth of spiked-in Jurkat TCR RNA was reported detectable even among one million naive CD8 T cells. Naive libraries contained spiked-in Jurkat TCR RNA (more than nine copies' worth), which is not part of the donor repertoire. Highly expanded clone sizes could be underestimated because identical TCR molecules may share a barcode. In CMV-specific effector cells, clones with more than 20 RNA copies accounted for over 98% of molecules, whereas in naive cells such clones accounted for under 1%. Modeling gave roughly 2.9 recovered TCR RNA copies per cell versus approximately 9 by digital PCR, implying roughly 29% capture efficiency. When barcode sub-clustering was left out, chimeric consensus sequences inflated TCR diversity, with chimeras reaching as high as 47%.

Sequencing was performed on naive CD8+ T cells from blood, with Jurkat cell RNA spiked in. The cell subset or site label corresponds to: FACS-sorted CD8+CD4-CCR7+CD45RA+ naive T cells. This sequence was found in a human donor in good health. Some libraries in this study had Jurkat cell RNA spiked in.

The CDR3 reads as follows: CSVSGNTDTQYF. The sequence in DNA is TGCAGCGTTAGTGGTAACACAGATACGCAGTATTTT. Rearrangement joined TRBV29-1 to TRBJ2-3, with the D gene uncertain. The germline ends are 8 bases apart after V is trimmed by 5 bases and J by 2 bases. The CDR3, cysteine through phenylalanine, is 12 amino acids long. Only the CDR3 region is kept as DNA, spanning 36 bases read in frame from base 1. Per the germline V gene, SQVTM is the CDR1 and ANQGSEA is the CDR2.